This entry is about one T cell receptor (beta chain). The antigen is unknown. CDR3 length: 15 amino acids. The V end lost 0 bases, the J end lost 0 bases, and 9 bases lay between the germline ends. The germline gives CDR1 LGHDT, CDR2 YNNKEL (reference sequence). The data belong to a study of regulatory T cells in long-lasting Graves disease. As for the study in general: The antithyroid drugs taken by newly diagnosed Graves' patients had been used for under 3 months. Study findings and constraints: Persistent disease favored TRBV28, TRBJ1-2 and TRBJ2-5.

Researchers made TCR beta libraries by using iRepertoire HTBI primers and running Arm-PCR on CDR3 regions. How the authors handled the data: Detected in the samples were just over 60 TRBV and 15 or so TRBJ segments. TCRdb processed the multiplex PCR reads anew with MiXCR; each CDR3 protein has one entry. These V and J calls rely on TCRdb rather than the paper's analysis. The sample has hundreds of thousands of distinct CDR3 sequences; around 17% are singletons. Stated time point: newly diagnosed GD, antithyroid drugs for less than 3 months. Scientists built the TCR library using RNA that was extracted from PBMCs. In this cohort, patients came from an endocrinology department located in Xi'an, China. This same sample was also part of a study on T cells in Graves' hyperthyroidism and ophthalmopathy.

The gene calls are TRBV3-1 and TRBJ2-7; D ambiguous. This specimen was peripheral blood mononuclear cells (PBMCs), taken at new diagnosis, from a patient treated with antithyroid drugs. The clonotype originates from a woman between 25 and 40 years old with Graves disease. In nucleotides, the CDR3 is TGTGCCAGCAGCCAAGATTTGACCTTCTCCTACGAGCAGTACTTC. Translated, it gives CASSQDLTFSYEQYF.